The entry that follows covers one T cell receptor (beta chain) sequence. Its antigen is unknown. This specimen comes from a study of response to subunit inactivated influenza vaccine. Germline V gives CDR1 SGHVS, CDR2 FQNEAQ. V trimming: 4 bases; J trimming: 0 bases; junction bases outside the gene matches: 6. This CDR3 region has 18 residues. Study conclusions and caveats: Each seasonal influenza vaccination, the authors suggested, recruits few new T cells.

TCRdb redid the calling of the RT-PCR reads with MiXCR, one entry per CDR3 protein. The sample consists of approximately 530,000 distinct CDR3 sequences, around 8% of them appearing once. The rearrangement joins TRBV7-8 to TRBJ2-3, with 14 bases aligning to TRBD2. The receptor was isolated from a man aged 45 to 70 who received an inactivated influenza vaccine. The sequenced sample was PBMCs from blood, obtained roughly 24 months after vaccination. The CDR3 protein is CASSSGTSGGRSTDTQYF. As DNA, the CDR3 is TGTGCCAGCAGCTCCGGGACTAGCGGGGGTCGTAGCACAGATACGCAGTATTTT.